One and the same sample provided the 10 T cell receptor beta chains below, sequenced in a study of blood T cell repertoires in COVID-19 (dated by TCRdb to 2018 to 2021). Library construction relied on the immunoSEQ multiplex PCR assay. The immuneACCESS repertoire file appears here via TCRdb, limited to in-frame rearrangements. These files lack a portion of the clones; in checked studies, under half of the deficit traces to unresolved V genes, and the cause of the others is not known. The sample table records about 250,000 clones; roughly 85% of these occur just once. The ten largest clones capture approximately 9% of the sample. Sequenced: PBMCs or T cells enriched from blood (not recorded which). The receptors come from a woman between 45 and 60 years old with acute COVID-19.

The chain employs TRBV24-1 and TRBJ1-2; TRBD1 aligns across 7 bases. Germline V gives CDR1 KGHDR, CDR2 SFDVKD. Germline trimming cut 2 bases from V and 4 bases from J; bases unmatched to any gene: 3. The CDR3 totals 14 residues. The CDR3 is CATSDSDRPYGYTF. For the CDR3, the DNA is TGTGCCACCAGTGATTCGGACAGGCCCTATGGCTACACCTTC.

This clone came up once. This sequence joins TRBV30 and TRBJ1-6; 8 bases fit TRBD1. The CDR3 consists of 15 residues. Losses at the gene ends were 5 bases for V and 0 bases for J; bases not matched to a gene: 3. CDR1 GTSNPN and CDR2 SVGIG come from the germline V gene (reference sequence). This chain's CDR3 is CAWDRGGSYNSPLHF. In nucleotides, the CDR3 is TGTGCCTGGGACAGGGGCGGCTCCTATAATTCACCCCTCCACTTT.

The chain employs TRBV12-3 or TRBV12-4 and TRBJ1-2; a weak D match, TRBD1 (6 bases). This CDR3 is built from 13 residues. The V gene lost 2 bases and the J gene lost 4 bases, with 8 bases spanning the gap. For the CDR3, the DNA is TGTGCCAGCAGTTTAACAGGGCCCTATGGCTACACCTTC. Its protein product is CASSLTGPYGYTF.

CDR3: CAWSVRGEGRNIQYF. The DNA for the CDR3 is TGTGCCTGGAGTGTACGAGGGGAGGGGCGCAACATTCAGTACTTC. The chain couples TRBV30 to TRBJ2-4, with 7 bases fitting TRBD2. This CDR3 is built from 15 residues. The J segment lost 7 bases and the V segment lost 0 bases, leaving 9 bases of the junction unmatched. Germline values: CDR1 GTSNPN, CDR2 SVGIG (reference sequence).

The V call is TRBV9, the J call TRBJ1-3, with unresolved D. V was clipped by 1 base and J by 0 bases, with 5 bases between them. Germline assignment: CDR1 SGDLS and CDR2 YYNGEE. The CDR3 totals 14 residues. The CDR3 spells CASSVQVSGNTIYF. CDR3 sequence (DNA): TGTGCCAGCAGCGTACAGGTCTCTGGAAACACCATATATTTT.

V is TRBV2 and J is TRBJ1-1; the D is unclear. V lost 3 bases and J 7 bases, leaving 6 bases between the germline ends. Germline CDR1 and CDR2: SNHLY and FYNNEI. The length of the CDR3 is 11 residues. The CDR3 reads CASSDFSEAFF. CDR3 DNA sequence: TGTGCCAGCAGTGACTTTAGTGAAGCTTTCTTT.

J is TRBJ2-7 and V is TRBV10-3, with D possibly being TRBD1 (6 bases). The CDR3 spans 16 residues. Deletions cut 0 bases from V and 2 bases from J, with 14 bases between. Germline CDR1 is ENHRY and CDR2 is SYGVKD. CDR3 protein: CAISESGNRATYEQYF. The CDR3 DNA reads TGTGCCATCAGTGAGTCAGGAAACAGGGCAACCTACGAGCAGTACTTC.

V is TRBV7-2 and J is TRBJ2-1, with TRBD2 matching 14 bases. Germline CDR1 and CDR2: SGHTA and FQGNSA. With V trimmed by 1 base and J by 6 bases, 2 bases remained unmatched. CDR3 size: 16 residues. CDR3 DNA sequence: TGTGCCAGCAGCTTAGAAGGACTAGCGGGGGGCAATGAGCAGTTCTTC. This codes for CASSLEGLAGGNEQFF.

V is TRBV21-1 and J is TRBJ2-2; the DNA was not used to check the table's D call, TRBD1. TRBV21-1 is annotated as a pseudogene. This CDR3 is built from 18 residues. CDR3 protein: CASSKGGTGGTNTGELFF. The CDR3 region has the DNA TGTGCCAGCAGCAAAGGAGGGACAGGGGGGACGAACACCGGGGAGCTGTTTTTT.

The rearrangement joins TRBV9 to TRBJ1-4, with a possible D match to TRBD1 (5 bases). V was pared by 0 bases and J by 4 bases, with 7 bases between. The CDR3 has 14 residues. The germline V gene encodes CDR1 SGDLS and CDR2 YYNGEE. CDR3 sequence (DNA): TGTGCCAGCAGCGTAGGACAGCTTAATGAAAAACTGTTTTTT. Protein: CASSVGQLNEKLFF.